This TCR beta chain is drawn from a study of blood T cell repertoires in COVID-19. Assay used: immunoSEQ multiplex PCR; TCRdb lists only in-frame clones, some missing. The sample consists of about 110,000 clones, around three quarters of them appearing once. The CDR3 length is 15 residues. V dropped 6 bases and J dropped 2; count of bases not matched to a gene: 8. The V gene's germline CDR1 is MGHDK and CDR2 SYGVNS. The sequenced sample consisted of peripheral blood. The TCR comes from a woman aged 55 to 70 with acute or convalescent COVID-19. The V and J genes are TRBV25-1 and TRBJ2-5, with 8 bases aligning to TRBD2. The DNA for the CDR3 is TGTGCCAGCAGCGTATCGGGGGGGGCTCAAGAGACCCAGTACTTC. Translation: CASSVSGGAQETQYF.